This passage covers 15 T cell receptor beta chains from one sample sequenced in a study of CD8+CD57+ T cells in acquired aplastic anemia. All sequencing subjects had displayed CD8+CD57+ cell expansion on flow cytometry. Genomic DNA acted as the template from which TCR beta VDJ combination and CDR3 sequence profiling were carried out. TCRdb re-called the reads with MiXCR, one entry per CDR3 protein. This table has 150,000 to 200,000 distinct CDR3 sequences, less than 60% appearing once. The material sequenced was sorted CD4+, CD8+, or CD8+CD57+ T cells (not recorded which) from PBMCs. The receptors stem from a human donor with aplastic anemia.

This clonotype was detected many times. The chain has TRBV6-5 and TRBJ2-3; D remains unclear. Germline V lookup: CDR1 MNHEY, CDR2 SVGAGI. The CDR3 is 13 residues long. Trimming removed 2 bases from V and 3 bases from J, with 6 bases in between. CDR3 amino acids: CASSYDGTDTQYF. The CDR3 coding sequence is TGTGCCAGCAGTTACGATGGAACAGATACGCAGTATTTT.

There are many counts of this clonotype. The rearrangement joins TRBV6-1 to TRBJ2-1; perhaps TRBD2 as D (6 bases). Per germline, CDR1 MNHNS and CDR2 SASEGT. The V end lost 0 bases, the J end lost 8 bases, and 8 bases lay between the germline ends. This CDR3 spans 13 amino acids. CDR3 protein: CASSEARRDEQFF. The CDR3, as DNA: TGTGCCAGCAGTGAAGCGAGGAGGGATGAGCAGTTCTTC.

The sample holds many counts of this clonotype. The chain uses TRBV7-2 and TRBJ1-5; 8 bases agree with TRBD1. J gave up 10 bases and V 3 bases, and 2 bases lay outside the gene matches. This CDR3 has 12 amino acids. Per germline, CDR1 SGHTA and CDR2 FQGNSA. CDR3 bases: TGTGCCAGCAGCTTTGACAGGGGACCCCAGCATTTT. Its translation: CASSFDRGPQHF.

The chain uses TRBV20-1 and TRBJ1-6; a possible D gene is TRBD1 (5 bases). CDR3 length: 13 residues. The germline CDR1 and CDR2 sequences are DFQATT and SNEGSKA (reference sequence). V shed 6 bases and J shed 7 bases, with 13 bases lying between them. The DNA for the CDR3 is TGCAGTGCCTACAAAGGGGTAAATTCACCCCTCCACTTT. Amino acids: CSAYKGVNSPLHF.

The genes are TRBV7-2 and TRBJ2-7; 11 nucleotides agree with TRBD2. The CDR3 sequence is 14 residues long. Germline V CDR1 and CDR2: SGHTA, FQGNSA. V lost 5 bases, J lost 3 bases, and 3 bases stayed unmatched. The DNA of the CDR3 is TGTGCCAGCAGCCCGGGACTAGCGGACTACGAGCAGTACTTC. As protein: CASSPGLADYEQYF.

This clonotype was observed a handful of times. The gene calls are TRBV2 and TRBJ2-1, with 8 bases that match TRBD1. The CDR3 runs 13 residues. Germline V gene data show CDR1 as SNHLY and CDR2 as FYNNEI. Losses at the gene ends were 7 bases for V and 5 bases for J; bases not matched to a gene: 4. DNA for the CDR3: TGTGCCAGCACGACAGGGGCGAACAATGAGCAGTTCTTC. It codes for CASTTGANNEQFF.

Concerning this clonotype: Relative to the germline gene, one junction end is altered; a read error may explain this. The chain links TRBV6-1 to TRBJ2-5; no firm D call. The CDR3 sequence is 12 residues long. Germline V gene data show CDR1 as MNHNS and CDR2 as SASEGT. The CDR3 region is CARSELLQTQYF. CDR3 DNA: TGTGCCAGAAGTGAACTTCTGCAGACCCAGTACTTC.

The chain couples TRBV5-4 to TRBJ2-2; TRBD2 aligns across 9 bases. The V segment lost 0 bases and the J segment 7 bases; nucleotides outside the gene matches: 7. Germline CDR1 reads SGHNT; CDR2 reads YYREEE (reference sequence). The length of the CDR3 is 16 residues. CDR3 in amino acids: CASSLVGGRAGGELFF. CDR3 sequence (DNA): TGTGCCAGCAGCTTGGTTGGCGGGAGGGCCGGCGGGGAGCTGTTTTTT.

With regard to this clonotype: The junction shows a germline mismatch at one end, possibly a read error. V and J are TRBV10-1 and TRBJ2-3; tentatively, D is TRBD2 (5 bases). Germline V gene sequence: CDR1 WNHNN, CDR2 SYGVQD (reference sequence). The CDR3 spans 15 residues. CDR3 residues: CASSVGQPSTDMQYF. CDR3 nucleotides: TGCGCCAGCAGCGTAGGGCAGCCTAGCACAGATATGCAGTATTTT.

Points on this clonotype: This may be a read error: a much more frequent sequence differs by one nucleotide. J is TRBJ1-5 and V is TRBV5-1; D uncertain. Germline CDR1 SGHRS, CDR2 YFSETQ. The CDR3 is 15 amino acids. In nucleotides, the CDR3 is TGCGCCAGCAGCTTGTCAGGTGATAGCAATCGGCCCCAGCATTTT. Protein: CASSLSGDSNRPQHF.

This clonotype has just a few counts. This sequence joins TRBV25-1 and TRBJ1-6; D gene ambiguous. V lost 6 bases and J lost 9, with 15 bases in between. The CDR3 extends over 14 amino acids. Germline CDR1 is MGHDK and CDR2 is SYGVNS. CDR3 protein: CASREEGVGSPLHF. The CDR3 DNA reads as TGTGCCAGCAGGGAGGAGGGTGTCGGTTCACCCCTCCACTTT.

The chain's CDR3 is CASSLVGVGDEQFF. The CDR3 nucleotides read TGTGCCAGCAGCTTGGTAGGGGTGGGAGATGAGCAGTTCTTC. This sequence joins TRBV5-6 and TRBJ2-1, with D perhaps being TRBD1 or TRBD2 (5 bases each). The germline V gene encodes CDR1 SGHDT and CDR2 YYEEEE. CDR3 size: 14 residues. V was trimmed by 0 bases and J by 8 bases, leaving 12 bases between them.

J is TRBJ2-3 and V is TRBV19; 8 bases line up with TRBD1. V gave up 7 bases and J gave up 5 bases; unmatched junction bases: 11. The CDR3 is 15 residues long. CDR1 and CDR2 from the germline V gene are LNHDA and SQIVND (reference sequence). CDR3 region: CASKETGGSGDTQYF. The CDR3 region has the DNA TGTGCCAGTAAGGAAACAGGGGGTAGCGGAGATACGCAGTATTTT. The full variable domain, rest sourced from reference TRBV19 and TRBJ2-3, is DGGITQSPKYLFRKEGQNVTLSCEQNLNHDAMYWYRQDPGQGLRLIYYSQIVNDFQKGDIAEGYSVSREKKESFPLTVTSAQKNPTAFYLCASKETGGSGDTQYFGPGTRLTVL.

V usage is TRBV29-1 and J usage is TRBJ1-5; D is possibly TRBD1 (5 bases). This CDR3 region has 14 residues. Germline values: CDR1 SQVTM, CDR2 ANQGSEA. The germline V and J ends were trimmed by 4 bases and 3 bases, with 13 bases remaining between them. The CDR3 bases are TGCAGCGTTGTAATGCCCGGGACCAATCAGCCCCAGCATTTT. This gives the protein CSVVMPGTNQPQHF.

In this sample, this clonotype turned up once. The chain recombines TRBV5-1 with TRBJ2-7, with TRBD2 identical over 13 bases. V dropped 3 bases and J dropped 4; count of bases not matched to a gene: 7. Germline V gene lookup returns CDR1 SGHRS and CDR2 YFSETQ. The CDR3 has 16 amino acids. This CDR3 reads CASSSRTSGGKYEQYF. CDR3 DNA: TGCGCCAGCAGCTCGCGGACTAGCGGGGGTAAGTACGAGCAGTACTTC.